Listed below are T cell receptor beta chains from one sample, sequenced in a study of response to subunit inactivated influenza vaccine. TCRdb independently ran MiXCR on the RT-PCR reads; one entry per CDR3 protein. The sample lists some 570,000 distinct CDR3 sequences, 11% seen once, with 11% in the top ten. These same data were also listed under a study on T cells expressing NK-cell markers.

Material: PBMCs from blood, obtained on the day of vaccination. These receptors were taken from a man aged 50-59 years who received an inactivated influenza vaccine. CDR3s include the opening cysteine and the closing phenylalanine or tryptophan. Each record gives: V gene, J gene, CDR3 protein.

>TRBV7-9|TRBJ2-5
CASNILGGTGGETQYF
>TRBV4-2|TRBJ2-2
CASPQALSGGANTGELFF
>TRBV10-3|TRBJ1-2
CATRTGGVGYTF
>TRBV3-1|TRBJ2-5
CASSQEDEQETQYF
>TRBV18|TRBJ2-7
CASSPQRGWDEQYF
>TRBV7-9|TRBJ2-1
CASSETGRPNEQFF
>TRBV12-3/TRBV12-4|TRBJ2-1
CASSPGGGDSAKQNEQFF
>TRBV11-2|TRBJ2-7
CASSLFTSPSYEQYF
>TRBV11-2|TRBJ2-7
CASSLDWDGEQYF
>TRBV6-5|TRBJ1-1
CASSYSIAGQGLNTEAFF
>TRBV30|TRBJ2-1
CAWSRGYNEQFF
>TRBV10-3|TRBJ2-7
CAISEPYGVEQYF
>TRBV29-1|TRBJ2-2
CSVELGRMNTGELFF
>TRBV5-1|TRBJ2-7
CASSLTGATDEQYF
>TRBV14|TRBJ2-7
CASSQEFIGGAQYF
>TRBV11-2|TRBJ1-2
CASSTTQGTYGYTF
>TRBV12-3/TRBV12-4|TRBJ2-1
CASSKPGQGIDEQFF
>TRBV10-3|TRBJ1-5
CAISESRNQPQHF
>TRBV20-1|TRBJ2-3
CSAIKPSGGTDTQYF
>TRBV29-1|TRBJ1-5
CSAWGQARDRAQHF
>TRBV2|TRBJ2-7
CASRDIFYEQYF
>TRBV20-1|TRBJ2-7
CSASPSGRTAYEQYF
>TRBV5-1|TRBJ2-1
CASSSLAGATSNEQFF
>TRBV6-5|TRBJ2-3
CASSSSGASTDTQYF
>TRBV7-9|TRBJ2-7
CASSLTTAYEQYF
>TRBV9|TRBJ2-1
CASSDTGGSYNEQFF
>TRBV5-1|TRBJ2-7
CASSVTTGTVYEQYF
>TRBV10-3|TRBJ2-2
CAISESRPSGTGELFF
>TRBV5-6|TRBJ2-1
CASSPGGLAHDEQFF
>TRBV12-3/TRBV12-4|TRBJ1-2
CASNGHRAAGYTF
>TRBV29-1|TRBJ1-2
CSVPRGRGYTF
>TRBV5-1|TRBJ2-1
CASSGTASYNEQFF
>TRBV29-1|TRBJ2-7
CSVKETGSYEQYF
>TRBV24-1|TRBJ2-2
CATSDPGQGATGELFF
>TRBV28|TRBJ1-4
CARGPGQGEKLFF
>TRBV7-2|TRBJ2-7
CASSFDGSYEQYF
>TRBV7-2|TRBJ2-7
CASSPGGGRAEQYF
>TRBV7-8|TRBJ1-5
CASSFGRDIPQPQHF
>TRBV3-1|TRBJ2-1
CASSQDILAGAYNEQFF
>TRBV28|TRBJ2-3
CASRRLAESTDTQYF
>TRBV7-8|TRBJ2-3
CASSRGAGPSTDTQYF
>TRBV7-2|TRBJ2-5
CASSLVVTISETQYF
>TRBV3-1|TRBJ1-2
CASSQGAGPSGYTF